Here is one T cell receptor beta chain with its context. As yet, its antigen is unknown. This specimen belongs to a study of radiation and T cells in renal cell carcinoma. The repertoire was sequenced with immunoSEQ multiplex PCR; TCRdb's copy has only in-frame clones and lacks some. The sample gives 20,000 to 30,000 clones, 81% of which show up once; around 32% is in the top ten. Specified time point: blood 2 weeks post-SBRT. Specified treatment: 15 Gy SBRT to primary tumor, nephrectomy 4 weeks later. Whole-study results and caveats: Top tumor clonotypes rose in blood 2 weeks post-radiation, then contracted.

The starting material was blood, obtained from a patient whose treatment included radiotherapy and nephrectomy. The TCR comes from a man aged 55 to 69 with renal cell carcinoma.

CDR3 region: CASSAFSYEQYF. The CDR3 region has the DNA TGTGCCAGCAGCGCCTTCTCGTACGAGCAGTACTTC. The J gene is TRBJ2-7, the V gene TRBV5-6; D gene unclear. The germline V gene has CDR1 SGHDT and CDR2 YYEEEE. The V end lost 4 bases, the J end lost 4 bases, and 9 bases lay between the germline ends. This CDR3 spans 12 amino acids.